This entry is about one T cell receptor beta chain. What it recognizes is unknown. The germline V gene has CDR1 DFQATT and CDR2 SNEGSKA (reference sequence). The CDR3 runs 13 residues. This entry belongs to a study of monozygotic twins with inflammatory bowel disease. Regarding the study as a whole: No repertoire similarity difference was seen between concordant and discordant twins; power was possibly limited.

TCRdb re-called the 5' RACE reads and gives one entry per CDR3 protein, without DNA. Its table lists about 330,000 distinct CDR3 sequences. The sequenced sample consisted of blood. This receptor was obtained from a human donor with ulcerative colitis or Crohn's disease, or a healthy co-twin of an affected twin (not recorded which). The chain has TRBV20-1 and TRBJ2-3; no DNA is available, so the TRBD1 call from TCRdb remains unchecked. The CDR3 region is CSASEGDTDTQYF.